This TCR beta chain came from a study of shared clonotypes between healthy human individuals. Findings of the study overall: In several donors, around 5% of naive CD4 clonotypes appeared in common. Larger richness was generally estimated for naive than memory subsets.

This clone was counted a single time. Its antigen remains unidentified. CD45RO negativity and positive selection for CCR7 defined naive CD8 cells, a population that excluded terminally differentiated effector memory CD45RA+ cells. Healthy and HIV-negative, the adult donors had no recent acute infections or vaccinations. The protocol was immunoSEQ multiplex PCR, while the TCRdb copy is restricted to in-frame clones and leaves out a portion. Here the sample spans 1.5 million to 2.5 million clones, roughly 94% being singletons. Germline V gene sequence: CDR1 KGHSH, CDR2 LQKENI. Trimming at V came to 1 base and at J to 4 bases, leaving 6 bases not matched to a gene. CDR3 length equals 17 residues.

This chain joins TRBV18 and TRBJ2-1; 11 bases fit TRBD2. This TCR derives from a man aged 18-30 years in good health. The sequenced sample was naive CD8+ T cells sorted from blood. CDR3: CASSPLLAGELYNEQFF. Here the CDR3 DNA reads TGTGCCAGCTCACCACTACTAGCGGGAGAGCTTTACAATGAGCAGTTCTTC.